The rows below give T cell receptor beta chains drawn from one sample of a study of blood T cell repertoires in COVID-19. Method: immunoSEQ multiplex PCR; TCRdb's copy keeps in-frame clones and lacks some. The table shows about 50,000 clones, with approximately 90% occurring only once. The material sequenced was peripheral blood. All receptors derive from a woman older than 75 with acute or convalescent COVID-19. The conserved cysteine and the conserved F or W are not part of the CDR3 here. The D gene is left open where the match is weak.

j_gene: TRBJ2-1; v_gene: TRBV5-1; d_gene: NA; CDR3aa: ASSLDGSSYNEQF
j_gene: TRBJ2-2; v_gene: TRBV6-6; d_gene: NA; CDR3aa: ASSYWTAPNTGELF
j_gene: TRBJ2-1; v_gene: TRBV11-3; d_gene: TRBD1; CDR3aa: ASSSITGVLVNEQF
j_gene: TRBJ2-1; v_gene: TRBV7-9; d_gene: NA; CDR3aa: ASSLWAGPYNEQF
j_gene: TRBJ1-3; v_gene: TRBV5-1; d_gene: TRBD1; CDR3aa: ASSRDLTGGLSGNTIY
j_gene: TRBJ1-6; v_gene: TRBV11-3; d_gene: NA; CDR3aa: ASSLDSNSPLH
j_gene: TRBJ2-2; v_gene: TRBV19; d_gene: TRBD2; CDR3aa: ASSRTSGTLGDTGELF
j_gene: TRBJ1-2; v_gene: TRBV18; d_gene: TRBD1; CDR3aa: ASSPTGGYGYT
j_gene: TRBJ1-5; v_gene: TRBV25-1; d_gene: NA; CDR3aa: ASSHADSLNQPQH
j_gene: TRBJ1-5; v_gene: TRBV10-3; d_gene: NA; CDR3aa: AISDRVNQPQH
j_gene: TRBJ1-1; v_gene: TRBV6-5; d_gene: TRBD1; CDR3aa: ASSKDRDYTEAF
j_gene: TRBJ1-4; v_gene: TRBV24-1; d_gene: NA; CDR3aa: ATSDFEGYNEKLF
j_gene: TRBJ1-2; v_gene: TRBV5-1; d_gene: TRBD1; CDR3aa: ASSLGDRGLGYT
j_gene: TRBJ2-3; v_gene: TRBV27; d_gene: NA; CDR3aa: ASSSFSLENTQY
j_gene: TRBJ1-2; v_gene: TRBV27; d_gene: TRBD1; CDR3aa: ASSKRTGALYGYT
j_gene: TRBJ1-1; v_gene: TRBV29-1; d_gene: TRBD1; CDR3aa: SVVRDRGNTEAF
j_gene: TRBJ2-1; v_gene: TRBV10-3; d_gene: NA; CDR3aa: AISPRASPAQSYNEQF
j_gene: TRBJ2-7; v_gene: TRBV5-1; d_gene: TRBD2; CDR3aa: ASSFTSGVTYEQY
j_gene: TRBJ2-7; v_gene: TRBV4-2; d_gene: TRBD1; CDR3aa: ASSQERGQHYEQY
j_gene: TRBJ1-2; v_gene: TRBV6-4; d_gene: TRBD1; CDR3aa: ASSEGTGGSYGYT
j_gene: TRBJ2-2; v_gene: TRBV3-1/TRBV3-2; d_gene: TRBD2; CDR3aa: ASSQPTGLAEANTGELF
j_gene: TRBJ2-2; v_gene: TRBV21-1; d_gene: NA; CDR3aa: ASSLNTGLAGVSDGELF
j_gene: TRBJ2-1; v_gene: TRBV5-6; d_gene: NA; CDR3aa: ASSLVSEQF
j_gene: TRBJ1-2; v_gene: TRBV19; d_gene: NA; CDR3aa: ASRLNRANYGYT
j_gene: TRBJ2-1; v_gene: TRBV19; d_gene: NA; CDR3aa: ASSMMSSGYNEQF
j_gene: TRBJ1-1; v_gene: TRBV30; d_gene: NA; CDR3aa: AWNPQGIAEAF
j_gene: TRBJ1-1; v_gene: TRBV6-2/TRBV6-3; d_gene: NA; CDR3aa: ASSHRVAEAF
j_gene: TRBJ1-3; v_gene: TRBV7-2; d_gene: TRBD1; CDR3aa: ASSSSGGSGNTIY